One and the same sample provided the 29 T cell receptor beta chains below, sequenced in a study of cytomegalovirus exposure and HLA in healthy donors. In the PCR, 60 Vbeta and 13 Jbeta primers were used. Produced via immunoSEQ multiplex PCR; TCRdb's table is partial and in-frame only. The sample comprises about 140,000 clones, over 60% of which are singletons, and roughly 1.3% rests with the top ten. Sequences were obtained from PBMCs. The source of these receptors is a male donor in good health and CMV-seropositive.

A few counts support this clone. This chain links TRBV30 with TRBJ1-6; tentatively, D is TRBD1 (5 bases). Trimming cost V 5 bases and J 9 bases, with 11 bases left between them. This CDR3 spans 12 amino acids. Germline V CDR1 and CDR2: GTSNPN, SVGIG (reference sequence). The CDR3 is CAWDRRSSPLHF. The CDR3 DNA follows: TGTGCCTGGGACAGAAGGAGTTCACCCCTCCACTTT.

The gene calls are TRBV9 and TRBJ2-3; D ambiguous. This CDR3 has 14 residues. Germline CDR1 SGDLS, CDR2 YYNGEE. V was pared by 4 bases and J by 1 base, with 10 bases between. In DNA, the CDR3 is TGTGCCAGCAGCTCACATGCGGGCACAGATACGCAGTATTTT. Its translation: CASSSHAGTDTQYF.

V is TRBV19 and J is TRBJ2-6; the D is unclear. Germline assignment: CDR1 LNHDA and CDR2 SQIVND (reference sequence). V was shortened by 5 bases and J by 4 bases, with 18 bases between the two germline ends. This CDR3 has 17 amino acids. The CDR3 region has the DNA TGTGCCAGTAGTGACCTCCGACGGGTAGAGGGGGCCAACGTCCTGACTTTC. Protein product: CASSDLRRVEGANVLTF.

This clone was detected only a few times. The chain has TRBV4-3 and TRBJ1-4; D not certain. CDR3 size: 15 residues. Germline assignment: CDR1 LGHNA and CDR2 YSLEER. Trimming cost V 0 bases and J 7 bases, with 12 bases left between them. CDR3 sequence reads: CASSQEAGTSEKLFF. The DNA for the CDR3 is TGCGCCAGCAGCCAAGAGGCAGGCACGAGTGAAAAACTGTTTTTT.

This clone was seen once. The chain uses TRBV19 and TRBJ2-7; 10 nucleotides match TRBD2. The CDR3 has 14 amino acids. Germline assignment: CDR1 LNHDA and CDR2 SQIVND (reference sequence). The V gene end was trimmed by 5 bases and the J gene end by 6 bases; junction bases not matched to a gene: 7. The CDR3 DNA sequence: TGTGCCAGTAGTCCGACGGGACTAGCGTTCGAGCAGTACTTC. Amino acids: CASSPTGLAFEQYF.

This chain connects TRBV13 to TRBJ2-3, with D perhaps matching TRBD1 (5 bases). CDR3 size: 15 residues. Trimming removed 2 bases at V and 0 bases at J, with 9 bases between. Germline V gene data show CDR1 as PRHDT and CDR2 as FYEKMQ (reference sequence). Here the CDR3 reads CASSLSTASTDTQYF. CDR3 bases: TGTGCCAGCAGCTTATCGACAGCTAGCACAGATACGCAGTATTTT.

Concerning this clone: Given the absence of the conserved phenylalanine or tryptophan at the CDR3 end, a read error is likely. The limits of the CDR3 on the DNA are not certain, so only TCRdb's listed CDR3 is given. The rearrangement links TRBV3-1 (or the pseudogene TRBV3-2) to TRBJ1-1. From its first to its last residue, the CDR3 has 9 amino acids. Germline values: CDR1 LGHDT, CDR2 YNNKEL (reference sequence). The CDR3 sequence: CASSQDPPV.

The gene calls are TRBV30 and TRBJ2-5; 7 bases line up with TRBD2. The CDR3 is made up of 13 amino acids. Germline values: CDR1 GTSNPN, CDR2 SVGIG (reference sequence). V shed 0 bases and J 5 bases; nucleotides not matched to a gene: 3. The CDR3 sequence: CAWSVAGGETQYF. CDR3 coding DNA: TGTGCCTGGAGTGTAGCCGGGGGGGAGACCCAGTACTTC. Complete variable domain (other parts from reference TRBV30 and TRBJ2-5): SQTIHQWPATLVQPVGSPLSLECTVEGTSNPNLYWYRQAAGRGLQLLFYSVGIGQISSEVPQNLSASRPQDRQFILSSKKLLLSDSGFYLCAWSVAGGETQYFGPGTRLLVL.

V and J are TRBV28 and TRBJ2-2; 8 nucleotides match TRBD2. J was trimmed by 2 bases and V by 10 bases; bases with no gene match: 15. The CDR3 consists of 17 residues. CDR1 and CDR2 from the germline V gene are MDHEN and SYDVKM. The CDR3 bases are TGTGCCACCTCCAAAGCCGGGAGGGCCACAAACACCGGGGAGCTGTTTTTT. Amino acid sequence: CATSKAGRATNTGELFF.

The chain combines TRBV19 with TRBJ2-1; a weak D match, TRBD2 (5 bases). In germline, CDR1 is LNHDA, CDR2 SQIVND (reference sequence). Trimming cost V 0 bases and J 9 bases, with 15 bases left between them. The CDR3 has 15 residues. The DNA for the CDR3 is TGTGCCAGTAGTATAGAGGACTCACACGTTCCTGAGCAGTTCTTC. This sequence encodes CASSIEDSHVPEQFF.

This clone came up once. The chain uses TRBV28 and TRBJ2-1, with 9 bases that match TRBD2. V shed 1 base, J shed 8 bases, and the junction held 6 bases outside the gene matches. The CDR3 sequence is 15 residues long. The germline V gene has CDR1 MDHEN and CDR2 SYDVKM. CDR3 sequence reads: CASSLSGGRAYEQFF. The CDR3 DNA follows: TGTGCCAGCAGTTTATCAGGCGGGAGGGCCTATGAGCAGTTCTTC.

V usage is TRBV4-3 and J usage is TRBJ2-3, with D perhaps TRBD2 (6 bases). Germline loops: CDR1 LGHNA, CDR2 YSLEER. V lost 1 base to trimming and J lost 4 bases, with 12 bases between them. This CDR3 spans 15 amino acids. The CDR3 loop reads CASSQGRLVPDTQYF. DNA of the CDR3: TGCGCCAGCAGCCAAGGAAGACTAGTCCCAGATACGCAGTATTTT.

The J gene is TRBJ2-1, the V gene TRBV2, with D possibly matching TRBD2 (5 bases). CDR1 is SNHLY, CDR2 FYNNEI, per germline. This CDR3 has 15 residues. Trimming took 1 base from V and 10 from J, leaving 17 bases between them. The CDR3 coding sequence is TGTGCCAGCAGTGAAGACATCCTTTCATTAGCGGAGCAGTTCTTC. Translation: CASSEDILSLAEQFF.

The chain is built from TRBV7-3 and TRBJ2-3; D call uncertain. V shed 1 base and J shed 1 base, with 6 bases lying between them. The CDR3 contains 14 residues. Germline V lookup: CDR1 SGHTA, CDR2 FQGTGA. CDR3 in amino acids: CASSLSRGTDTQYF. CDR3 coding DNA: TGTGCCAGCAGCTTAAGTCGAGGCACAGATACGCAGTATTTT.

V is TRBV7-9 and J is TRBJ2-5; possible D gene TRBD2, 5 bases. The CDR3 contains 14 residues. V lost 2 bases, J lost 1 base, and 8 bases lay in between. Germline values: CDR1 SEHNR, CDR2 FQNEAQ (reference sequence). The CDR3 DNA reads as TGTGCCAGCAGCTTACTTGGAGGCCAAGAGACCCAGTACTTC. Amino acids: CASSLLGGQETQYF.

The chain joins TRBV19 to TRBJ2-7, with TRBD2 matching over 10 bases. The CDR3 loop spans 17 amino acids. The germline V gene encodes CDR1 LNHDA and CDR2 SQIVND (reference sequence). Trimming took 1 base from V and 1 from J; bases not matched to a gene: 7. CDR3 sequence reads: CASSIGGLAGESYEQYF. As DNA, the CDR3 is TGTGCCAGTAGTATAGGTGGGCTAGCGGGAGAGTCCTACGAGCAGTACTTC.

The chain has TRBV6-5 and TRBJ1-1; possible D gene TRBD1, 5 bases. Germline assignment: CDR1 MNHEY and CDR2 SVGAGI. The ends were cut back, 2 bases at V and 8 bases at J, with 12 bases in the middle. This CDR3 is built from 13 residues. Written as DNA, the CDR3 is TGTGCCAGCAGTTACGGTGGAGGGGACGAAGCTTTCTTT. This translates into CASSYGGGDEAFF.

The V and J genes are TRBV5-1 and TRBJ2-3; TRBD2 aligns across 10 bases. V gave up 8 bases and J gave up 2 bases; unmatched junction bases: 2. Germline V gives CDR1 SGHRS, CDR2 YFSETQ. The CDR3 runs 13 residues. Here the CDR3 reads CASGTSDTDTQYF. The DNA for the CDR3 is TGCGCCAGTGGGACTAGCGACACAGATACGCAGTATTTT.

Here the CDR3 DNA reads TGCGCCAGCAGCTTGGTTCTAGGAGAATACGAGCAGTACTTC. Residues: CASSLVLGEYEQYF. V and J are TRBV5-1 and TRBJ2-5; D is ambiguous. Judging by the DNA end, TRBJ2-7 fits better; the J call may be wrong. This CDR3 contains 14 residues. The germline V gene has CDR1 SGHRS and CDR2 YFSETQ.

The CDR3 DNA reads as TGTGCCAGCAGCTTAGAGGGGGGCACTGAAGCTTTCTTT. This sequence encodes CASSLEGGTEAFF. This chain joins TRBV11-3 and TRBJ1-1, with a tentative D call TRBD1 (5 bases). The germline gives CDR1 SGHNT, CDR2 YENEEA. With 0 bases removed from V and 4 bases from J, the gap between germline ends came to 6 bases. The CDR3 covers 13 residues. Full variable domain (outside the CDR3, taken from reference TRBV11-3 and TRBJ1-1): EAGVVQSPRYKIIEKKQPVAFWCNPISGHNTLYWYLQNLGQGPELLIRYENEEAVDDSQLPKDRFSAERLKGVDSTLKIQPAELGDSAVYLCASSLEGGTEAFFGQGTRLTVV.

This clone was counted only a few times. The V call is TRBV7-3, the J call TRBJ2-3, with 10 bases that match TRBD2. In germline, CDR1 is SGHTA, CDR2 FQGTGA. This CDR3 has 15 amino acids. V shed 0 bases and J 3 bases; nucleotides not matched to a gene: 0. The chain's CDR3 is CASSLTSGGTDTQYF. As DNA, the CDR3 is TGTGCCAGCAGCTTAACTAGCGGGGGGACAGATACGCAGTATTTT.

The sample holds a few counts of this clone. This sequence joins TRBV28 and TRBJ1-6; TRBD1 aligns across 10 bases. The CDR3 covers 15 residues. The V and J ends lost 4 bases and 5 bases, in that order; junction bases with no gene match: 2. CDR1 MDHEN and CDR2 SYDVKM come from the germline V gene. The DNA of the CDR3 is TGTGCCAGCAGTTCCGGGACAGGGGATAATTCACCCCTCCACTTT. It codes for CASSSGTGDNSPLHF.

The table lists this clone with a few counts. This rearrangement joins TRBV4-2 to TRBJ1-2; D not certain. In germline, CDR1 is LGHNA, CDR2 YNFKEQ. The ends were cut back, 0 bases at V and 4 bases at J, with 9 bases in the middle. CDR3 length equals 14 residues. This CDR3 reads CASSQDRTAYGYTF. The DNA of the CDR3 is TGTGCCAGCAGCCAAGATAGAACAGCCTATGGCTACACCTTC.

This rearrangement joins TRBV27 to TRBJ2-3, with TRBD2 matching 7 bases. J was trimmed by 6 bases and V by 6 bases; bases with no gene match: 12. Germline V CDR1 and CDR2: MNHEY, SMNVEV (reference sequence). This CDR3 has 15 amino acids. This chain's CDR3 is CASSPRAGEGDTQYF. CDR3 in DNA: TGTGCCAGCAGCCCCAGGGCGGGGGAGGGGGATACGCAGTATTTT.

J is TRBJ2-1 and V is TRBV19, with 8 nucleotides matching TRBD1. Germline V gives CDR1 LNHDA, CDR2 SQIVND (reference sequence). V shed 4 bases, J shed 4 bases, and the junction held 9 bases outside the gene matches. The CDR3 runs 16 residues. This chain's CDR3 is CASSTLGTGRYNEQFF. DNA for the CDR3: TGTGCCAGTAGTACCCTCGGGACAGGACGTTACAATGAGCAGTTCTTC. Complete variable domain (other parts from reference TRBV19 and TRBJ2-1): DGGITQSPKYLFRKEGQNVTLSCEQNLNHDAMYWYRQDPGQGLRLIYYSQIVNDFQKGDIAEGYSVSREKKESFPLTVTSAQKNPTAFYLCASSTLGTGRYNEQFFGPGTRLTVL.

The chain links TRBV7-9 to TRBJ1-1, with a possible D match to TRBD1 (5 bases). Trimming left V 1 base short and J 3 bases short, with 15 bases between. CDR3 length: 16 amino acids. Germline V lookup: CDR1 SEHNR, CDR2 FQNEAQ (reference sequence). The CDR3 protein is CASSLDGGMRDTEAFF. The CDR3 bases are TGTGCCAGCAGCTTAGACGGGGGGATGAGAGACACTGAAGCTTTCTTT.

The genes are TRBV18 and TRBJ2-3; D unclear. The CDR3 has 16 residues. V lost 2 bases, J lost 3 bases, and 15 bases lay in between. Germline assignment: CDR1 KGHSH and CDR2 LQKENI. CDR3 DNA sequence: TGTGCCAGCTCACCATTCGGCGGAGAGATAACAGATACGCAGTATTTT. This translates into CASSPFGGEITDTQYF.

The chain combines TRBV6-6 with TRBJ1-1; unclear D gene. The CDR3 is made up of 12 amino acids. The germline CDR1 and CDR2 sequences are MNHNY and SVGAGI (reference sequence). V lost 6 bases and J lost 4, with 9 bases in between. The CDR3 loop is CASREGGTEAFF. CDR3 nucleotide sequence: TGTGCCAGCAGAGAGGGAGGCACTGAAGCTTTCTTT.

The genes are TRBV5-5 and TRBJ1-2; the match to TRBD1 covers 7 bases. The trim removed 4 bases at V and 5 bases at J, leaving 14 bases unmatched. CDR1 is SGHKS and CDR2 is YYEKEE in the germline V gene (reference sequence). CDR3 length: 16 amino acids. The CDR3 DNA follows: TGTGCCAGCAGCCCCGGACCCCTACAGGGGTTTTATGGCTACACCTTC. This sequence encodes CASSPGPLQGFYGYTF.